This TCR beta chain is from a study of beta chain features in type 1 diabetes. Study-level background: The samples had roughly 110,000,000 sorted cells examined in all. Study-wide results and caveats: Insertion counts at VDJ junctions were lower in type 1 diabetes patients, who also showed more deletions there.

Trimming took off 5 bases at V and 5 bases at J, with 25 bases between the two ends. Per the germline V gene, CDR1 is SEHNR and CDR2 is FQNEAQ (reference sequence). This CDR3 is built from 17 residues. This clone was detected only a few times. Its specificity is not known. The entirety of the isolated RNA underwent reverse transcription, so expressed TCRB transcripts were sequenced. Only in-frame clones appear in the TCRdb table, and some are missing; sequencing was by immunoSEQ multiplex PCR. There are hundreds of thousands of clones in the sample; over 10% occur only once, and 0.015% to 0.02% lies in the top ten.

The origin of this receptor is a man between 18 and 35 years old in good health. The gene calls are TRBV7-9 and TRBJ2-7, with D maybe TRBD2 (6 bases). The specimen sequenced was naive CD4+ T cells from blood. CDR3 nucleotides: TGTGCCAGCAGCCTATGGGCTAGCGCCCACAGAACTAACGAGCAGTACTTC. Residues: CASSLWASAHRTNEQYF.